What follows are 26 T cell receptor beta chains derived from one specimen sequenced in a study of beta chain features in type 1 diabetes. For these TCRs, the target antigens are not known. Overall study results and limits: There was a moderate but significant shortening of TCRB CDR3s in all four CD4+ subsets of Type 1 diabetes patients.

All of the isolated RNA was reverse transcribed, so expressed TCRB transcripts were sequenced. Clones were sequenced by immunoSEQ multiplex PCR, and TCRdb holds only the in-frame ones, with some missing. The sample has over 200,000 clones, about a tenth seen once. Specimen: naive CD4+ T cells from blood. These receptors all stem from a man aged 25-45 years with type 1 diabetes.

This clone has more than one count but fewer than ten. V and J are TRBV5-1 and TRBJ2-1; TRBD2 agrees at 10 bases. CDR3 size: 20 residues. Germline V gives CDR1 SGHRS, CDR2 YFSETQ. Losses at the gene ends were 2 bases for V and 8 bases for J; bases not matched to a gene: 22. The CDR3 region is CASSFKAGGRTLLFFDEQFF. DNA for the CDR3: TGCGCCAGCAGCTTTAAAGCGGGGGGGCGTACTTTGCTTTTTTTCGATGAGCAGTTCTTC.

The gene calls are TRBV19 and TRBJ2-4; D is possibly TRBD1 (6 bases). Between the trimmed V and J ends, which lost 6 bases and 0 bases, there was a span of 18 bases. This CDR3 spans 17 amino acids. Germline loops: CDR1 LNHDA, CDR2 SQIVND (reference sequence). The CDR3 DNA is TGTGCCAGTAGCCGGAAAGAACAGGGCTTAGCCAAAAACATTCAGTACTTC. Translating gives CASSRKEQGLAKNIQYF.

This clone has just a few counts. The chain uses TRBV5-6 and TRBJ2-5, with 7 bases identical to TRBD2. J was trimmed by 5 bases and V by 0 bases; bases with no gene match: 7. The germline CDR1 and CDR2 sequences are SGHDT and YYEEEE. The CDR3 extends over 15 amino acids. The CDR3 DNA follows: TGTGCCAGCAGCTTGGCCCGGGCTAGCGGTGAGACCCAGTACTTC. It yields the protein CASSLARASGETQYF.

In nucleotides, the CDR3 is TGCAGCGTTGAAGATTCCCAGGGGGGCATTCAGTACTTC. It codes for CSVEDSQGGIQYF. This chain links TRBV29-1 with TRBJ2-4; TRBD1 is a possible D gene (7 bases). V lost 0 bases and J 9 bases, leaving 12 bases between the germline ends. The CDR3 is 13 residues long. The germline V gene encodes CDR1 SQVTM and CDR2 ANQGSEA.

This clone has more than one count but fewer than ten. The chain joins TRBV6-5 to TRBJ2-5, with D possibly matching TRBD2 (6 bases). The V gene's germline CDR1 is MNHEY and CDR2 SVGAGI. The ends were cut back, 5 bases at V and 6 bases at J, with 13 bases in the middle. The CDR3 contains 13 residues. This CDR3 is CASSDGLSQTQYF. The DNA for the CDR3 is TGTGCCAGCAGTGACGGACTAAGCCAGACCCAGTACTTC.

This clone has a handful of counts. V usage is TRBV6-5 and J usage is TRBJ2-3, with 9 bases matching TRBD1. CDR1 and CDR2 (germline): MNHEY, SVGAGI. The CDR3 is made up of 15 amino acids. V was pared by 6 bases and J by 4 bases, with 8 bases of the junction left unmatched. The CDR3 loop reads CASRGQGGRADTQYF. DNA of the CDR3: TGTGCCAGCAGGGGACAGGGAGGGAGGGCAGATACGCAGTATTTT.

The rearrangement joins TRBV6-6 to TRBJ2-7; perhaps TRBD1 as D (6 bases). CDR3 length equals 14 residues. The germline V gene encodes CDR1 MNHNY and CDR2 SVGAGI (reference sequence). The V end lost 6 bases, the J end lost 3 bases, and 15 bases lay between the germline ends. CDR3 DNA: TGTGCCAGCAGCCAAACACCGGGACACTACGAGCAGTACTTC. This sequence encodes CASSQTPGHYEQYF.

This chain connects TRBV5-1 to TRBJ1-2; D gene ambiguous. The CDR3 consists of 14 residues. Germline values: CDR1 SGHRS, CDR2 YFSETQ. The V gene lost 4 bases and the J gene lost 3 bases, with 13 bases spanning the gap. In nucleotides, the CDR3 is TGCGCCAGCAGCCTGGCCCCACGGGACTATGGCTACACCTTC. Residues: CASSLAPRDYGYTF. The full variable domain, rest sourced from reference TRBV5-1 and TRBJ1-2, is KAGVTQTPRYLIKTRGQQVTLSCSPISGHRSVSWYQQTPGQGLQFLFEYFSETQRNKGNFPGRFSGRQFSNSRSEMNVSTLELGDSALYLCASSLAPRDYGYTFGSGTRLTVV.

This clone was recorded a few times. The V and J genes are TRBV28 and TRBJ2-3; the match to TRBD1 covers 7 bases. CDR1 and CDR2 (germline): MDHEN, SYDVKM. This CDR3 spans 15 amino acids. The ends lost 6 bases at V and 3 bases at J; junction bases unmatched: 9. CDR3 loop: CASSTTGEGTDTQYF. Here the CDR3 DNA reads TGTGCCAGCAGCACAACAGGGGAAGGGACAGATACGCAGTATTTT.

The genes are TRBV6-1 and TRBJ2-7; D not resolved. The germline CDR1 and CDR2 sequences are MNHNS and SASEGT. V was clipped by 6 bases and J by 0 bases, with 9 bases between them. The CDR3 has 13 amino acids. CDR3 region: CASSPPNSYEQYF. The CDR3 nucleotides read TGTGCCAGCAGCCCGCCTAACTCCTACGAGCAGTACTTC.

The genes are TRBV7-9 and TRBJ2-2; 9 nucleotides line up with TRBD2. The length of the CDR3 is 15 residues. The trim removed 6 bases at V and 1 base at J, leaving 3 bases unmatched. Germline CDR1 reads SEHNR; CDR2 reads FQNEAQ (reference sequence). The CDR3 nucleotides are TGTGCCAGCAGTTCAGCGGGGGGGAACACCGGGGAGCTGTTTTTT. Translating it yields CASSSAGGNTGELFF.

This chain links TRBV6-5 with TRBJ1-1; TRBD1 is a possible D gene (6 bases). Germline lookup yields CDR1 MNHEY and CDR2 SVGAGI. Trimming cost V 10 bases and J 5 bases, with 11 bases left between them. This CDR3 has 11 residues. This chain's CDR3 is CAIYTGTEAFF. The CDR3 nucleotides read TGTGCCATCTACACAGGGACTGAAGCTTTCTTT.

This chain uses TRBV5-6 with TRBJ2-5, with no clear D. Germline loops: CDR1 SGHDT, CDR2 YYEEEE. The CDR3 loop spans 11 amino acids. V gave up 4 bases and J gave up 4 bases, with 5 bases separating them. This chain's CDR3 is CASSERETQYF. CDR3 DNA: TGTGCCAGCAGCGAGCGAGAGACCCAGTACTTC.

V usage is TRBV6-5 and J usage is TRBJ2-6; tentatively, D is TRBD1 (5 bases). Germline V lookup: CDR1 MNHEY, CDR2 SVGAGI. Trimming took 2 bases from V and 4 from J, leaving 12 bases between them. This CDR3 is 16 amino acids long. CDR3 residues: CASSYSTGTGANVLTF. CDR3 sequence (DNA): TGTGCCAGCAGTTACAGCACAGGTACCGGGGCCAACGTCCTGACTTTC.

The genes are TRBV30 and TRBJ2-1, with 8 nucleotides matching TRBD2. Germline V lookup: CDR1 GTSNPN, CDR2 SVGIG (reference sequence). Trimming cost V 5 bases and J 7 bases; bases outside gene matches: 10. The CDR3 has 14 residues. The CDR3 is CAWLPGLEINEQFF. CDR3 bases: TGTGCCTGGCTACCGGGACTAGAAATAAATGAGCAGTTCTTC.

The genes are TRBV5-1 and TRBJ2-7, with 9 positions matching TRBD1. The CDR3 contains 14 residues. V was clipped by 5 bases and J by 6 bases; unmatched bases: 9. The germline V gene has CDR1 SGHRS and CDR2 YFSETQ. The CDR3 here is CASSFIQGAIEQYF. The DNA for the CDR3 is TGCGCCAGCAGTTTTATACAGGGGGCCATCGAGCAGTACTTC.

This clone was counted between two and nine times. The chain is built from TRBV2 and TRBJ2-1, with 7 bases matching TRBD1. Germline trimming cut 5 bases from V and 8 bases from J; bases unmatched to any gene: 3. CDR1 and CDR2 (germline): SNHLY, FYNNEI. There are 12 residues in the CDR3. CDR3 nucleotides: TGTGCCAGCAGTCCCGGGACAGATGAGCAGTTCTTC. The encoded protein is CASSPGTDEQFF. Supplemented by reference TRBV2 and TRBJ2-1, the full variable domain reads EPEVTQTPSHQVTQMGQEVILRCVPISNHLYFYWYRQILGQKVEFLVSFYNNEISEKSEIFDDQFSVERPDGSNFTLKIRSTKLEDSAMYFCASSPGTDEQFFGPGTRLTVL.

This clone was seen a handful of times. The V gene is TRBV4-2, the J gene TRBJ2-1, with TRBD2 identical over 11 bases. This CDR3 is built from 14 residues. Germline CDR1 and CDR2: LGHNA and YNFKEQ. With 6 bases clipped from V and 2 bases from J, the junction kept 0 bases outside the gene matches. The CDR3 protein is CASRTSGAYNEQFF. The DNA of the CDR3 is TGTGCCAGCAGGACTAGCGGGGCCTACAATGAGCAGTTCTTC.

This clone occurred a few times. The junction departs from the called germline gene at one end, perhaps through a read error. The genes are TRBV7-2 and TRBJ2-7, with TRBD2 matching over 9 bases. CDR3 size: 17 residues. CDR1 and CDR2 (germline): SGHTA, FQGNSA. This CDR3 reads CASSSLGGRTSAEGSRF. The CDR3 nucleotides read TGTGCCAGCAGCTCCTTAGGGGGTAGGACTAGCGCCGAAGGCAGCCGGTTC.

This clone was picked up a small number of times. The chain links TRBV4-1 to TRBJ1-2; D unclear. V was trimmed by 1 base and J by 5 bases, leaving 5 bases between them. Germline-derived CDR1 and CDR2 are MGHRA and YSYEKL. The length of the CDR3 is 12 residues. CDR3 nucleotides: TGCGCCAGCAGCCAAGCCGGGTATGGCTACACCTTC. Residues: CASSQAGYGYTF.

This clone was observed a few times. V is TRBV18 and J is TRBJ1-1, with TRBD1 identical over 7 bases. Per the germline V gene, CDR1 is KGHSH and CDR2 is LQKENI. The ends lost 2 bases at V and 0 bases at J; junction bases unmatched: 3. The length of the CDR3 is 15 residues. In DNA form, the CDR3 reads TGTGCCAGCTCACCAGCCGGGACAGTGAACACTGAAGCTTTCTTT. Translation gives CASSPAGTVNTEAFF.

V gene TRBV27 combines with J gene TRBJ1-6; D ambiguous. The CDR3 sequence is 15 residues long. The V gene's germline CDR1 is MNHEY and CDR2 SMNVEV (reference sequence). V was shortened by 0 bases and J by 5 bases, with 8 bases between the two germline ends. The CDR3 nucleotides are TGTGCCAGCAGTTTATCGGGAGCTGATAATTCACCCCTCCACTTT. Protein: CASSLSGADNSPLHF.

The chain joins TRBV28 to TRBJ2-1; 7 nucleotides agree with TRBD1. CDR1 is MDHEN, CDR2 SYDVKM, per germline. This CDR3 comprises 15 residues. Trimming removed 3 bases from V and 1 base from J; junction bases left unmatched: 3. CDR3 in amino acids: CASSLGDRSYNEQFF. CDR3 in DNA: TGTGCCAGCAGTTTGGGGGACAGATCCTACAATGAGCAGTTCTTC.

The chain couples TRBV9 to TRBJ2-7, with 10 nucleotides matching TRBD2. CDR1 is SGDLS and CDR2 is YYNGEE in the germline V gene. This CDR3 contains 15 residues. V lost 0 bases to trimming and J lost 6 bases; unmatched junction nucleotides: 6. In DNA form, the CDR3 reads TGTGCCAGCAGCGTAGCAAGCGGGGGGGCTTTCGAGCAGTACTTC. The encoded protein is CASSVASGGAFEQYF.

This clone was counted between two and nine times. The chain has TRBV9 and TRBJ1-1; D ambiguous. This CDR3 is built from 12 residues. The V end lost 4 bases, the J end lost 1 base, and 5 bases lay between the germline ends. Germline V gene lookup returns CDR1 SGDLS and CDR2 YYNGEE. The CDR3, as DNA: TGTGCCAGCAGCCCCCAGAACACTGAAGCTTTCTTT. It translates to CASSPQNTEAFF.

The genes are TRBV19 and TRBJ1-2; TRBD1 agrees at 7 bases. With V trimmed by 5 bases and J by 2 bases, 11 bases remained unmatched. The CDR3 spans 16 residues. Germline values: CDR1 LNHDA, CDR2 SQIVND (reference sequence). The CDR3 nucleotides read TGTGCCAGTAGTCTGGGACAGAACTTTATCAACTATGGCTACACCTTC. Translated: CASSLGQNFINYGYTF.